This T cell receptor beta chain was sequenced for a study of blood T cell repertoires in COVID-19. Study information: Acute-phase and convalescent COVID-19 samples originated in the United States, Italy and Spain. Nucleic acid was either cDNA or gDNA, and it came from T cells, B-cell-depleted T cells, or PBMCs.

From germline, CDR1 is SGHRS and CDR2 YFSETQ. The CDR3 consists of 14 residues. V shed 2 bases and J shed 2 bases, with 11 bases lying between them. As concerns this clone: This sample also contains other DNA sequences that code for the same CDR3.

Original processing methods: By means of reference gene primer amplification, nucleated cell counts were estimated. Clones were read by immunoSEQ multiplex PCR, and TCRdb kept only the in-frame ones, dropping some. Clone size and V and J calls were adopted from that table, with D and trimming inferred from the DNA. The sample includes hundreds of thousands of clones, less than 90% of them seen just once. The chain combines TRBV5-1 with TRBJ2-7, with D perhaps matching TRBD1 (5 bases). The TCR was taken from a woman aged 80 or over with active or convalescent COVID-19. Sequencing used peripheral blood. The CDR3 protein is CASSFGQGPYEQYF. The CDR3 bases are TGCGCCAGCAGCTTCGGGCAGGGTCCCTACGAGCAGTACTTC.